Sequencing of this T cell receptor (beta chain) was carried out in a study of T cell responses to AZD1222 COVID-19 vaccine. In regard to this clone: Its target is not known.

Findings of the study overall: Reports say nearly half of spike-specific TCRs go after unmutated variant regions.

Repertoires were generated with immunoSEQ multiplex PCR, while TCRdb's copy carries only in-frame clones and drops some. The sample has 100,000 to 150,000 clones, roughly 92% seen once; the top ten hold more than 0.95%. V was pared by 3 bases and J by 4 bases, with 2 bases of the junction left unmatched. CDR3 length: 15 residues. Germline lookup yields CDR1 SGHTA and CDR2 FQGNSA. This TCR was sampled from an adult who received the AZD1222 COVID-19 vaccine. Material: peripheral blood, obtained 28 days after the second AZD1222 dose. The chain couples TRBV7-2 to TRBJ2-1; 11 nucleotides align to TRBD2. In nucleotides, the CDR3 is TGTGCCAGCAGCTTCTCTAGCGGGGGGTACAATGAGCAGTTCTTC. Amino acids: CASSFSSGGYNEQFF.